This TCR beta chain was documented in a study of memory CD4+ T cells and cytomegalovirus serostatus. On the study more broadly: Healthy Belgian adult donors included roughly ten CMV-positive and some 24 CMV-negative people.

Sequencing used immunoSEQ multiplex PCR; TCRdb keeps in-frame clones, though not all of them. The sample lists 25,000 to 30,000 clones, 70% to 80% occurring once. The count of this clone is one. CDR3 length: 17 amino acids. Deletions cut 7 bases from V and 1 base from J, with 21 bases between. From germline, CDR1 is MDHEN and CDR2 SYDVKM. The sort gate was single viable CD3+CD4+CD8-CD45RO+ cells for memory CD4+ T cells. Serostatus was set by detecting CMV pp150, pp28, p38, p52 IgG. After thawing, CD4+ T cells were positively selected. Sequencing input: memory CD4+ T cells from blood. The sequence came from an adult in good health and CMV-seronegative. The J gene is TRBJ2-3, the V gene TRBV28, with D perhaps TRBD2 (6 bases). This CDR3 is CASISAGTRSGTDTQYF. DNA of the CDR3: TGTGCCAGCATCTCGGCAGGGACTCGAAGTGGCACAGATACGCAGTATTTT.